This note documents a single T cell receptor (beta chain) sequence. Assay: immunoSEQ multiplex PCR; the TCRdb copy retains only in-frame clones and omits some. The sample carries approximately 450,000 clones, 75% to 90% recorded once. These data belong to a study of blood T cell repertoires in COVID-19. In germline, CDR1 is SEHNR, CDR2 FQNEAQ (reference sequence). The CDR3 extends over 17 amino acids. The ends lost 4 bases at V and 2 bases at J; junction bases unmatched: 11. The sequencing input was peripheral blood. This TCR derives from a woman between 25 and 40 years old with acute or convalescent COVID-19. The chain employs TRBV7-9 and TRBJ2-3; 8 bases map to TRBD1. CDR3 sequence (DNA): TGTGCCAGCAGCTACGAAAGCCGGGACAGGCACACAGATACGCAGTATTTT. It specifies CASSYESRDRHTDTQYF.